This T cell receptor (beta chain) appears in the sequencing data of a study of blood T cell repertoires in COVID-19. The overall study: The study drew acute and convalescent COVID-19 samples from the United States, Italy and Spain. In each case, the material was cDNA or gDNA derived from T cells, B-cell-depleted T cells, or PBMCs.

V shed 0 bases, J shed 9 bases, and the junction held 11 bases outside the gene matches. Germline CDR1 reads SGHKS; CDR2 reads YYEKEE (reference sequence). This CDR3 is built from 16 residues. Authors' methods: Reference gene primer amplification yielded estimated nucleated cell counts. Some clones are missing from TCRdb's copy, which holds only in-frame ones; the method was immunoSEQ multiplex PCR. That table is the source of V, J and clone size, and D and trimming were worked out from the DNA. Among hundreds of thousands of clones, roughly nine tenths were seen once, and the ten largest hold roughly 3.3%.

Sequences were obtained from PBMCs or T cells enriched from blood (not recorded which). This chain connects TRBV5-5 to TRBJ1-4, with TRBD1 matching 7 bases. The sequence derives from a woman between 45 and 60 years old in a cohort exposed to, infected with or recovered from COVID-19 (not recorded which). The CDR3 DNA is TGTGCCAGCAGCTTGGAGGTTTCGAGACAGGGTCAAAAACTGTTTTTT. Its translation is CASSLEVSRQGQKLFF.